A single sample gave rise to the 30 T cell receptor beta chains below, sequenced in a study of radiation and T cells in renal cell carcinoma. Time point reported: blood 2 weeks post-SBRT. The treatment: 15 Gy SBRT to primary tumor, nephrectomy 4 weeks later. The data were produced by immunoSEQ multiplex PCR, yet TCRdb's version contains in-frame clones alone and is incomplete. This sample has roughly 150,000 clones; about nine tenths occur once, and the top ten carry roughly 13%. The sequences come from blood, collected from a patient whose treatment included radiotherapy and nephrectomy. The receptors were gathered from a woman in her forties or fifties with renal cell carcinoma.

The V gene is TRBV5-1, the J gene TRBJ2-7; the match to TRBD1 covers 9 bases. V lost 9 bases to trimming and J lost 3 bases; unmatched junction nucleotides: 10. This CDR3 is 14 amino acids long. CDR1 and CDR2 (germline): SGHRS, YFSETQ. DNA of the CDR3: TGCGCCACCAGTCCGGGACAGGGAGACTACGAGCAGTACTTC. This codes for CATSPGQGDYEQYF.

The chain has TRBV9 and TRBJ2-2; 8 nucleotides agree with TRBD2. Germline V lookup: CDR1 SGDLS, CDR2 YYNGEE. After removal of 3 bases from V and 6 bases from J, the junction contained 4 bases not matched to a gene. This CDR3 region has 14 residues. The CDR3 region is CASSARGGPGELFF. In DNA, the CDR3 is TGTGCCAGCAGCGCTCGGGGGGGTCCCGGGGAGCTGTTTTTT.

The chain joins TRBV25-1 to TRBJ1-1, with a tentative D call TRBD1 (6 bases). Germline CDR1 reads MGHDK; CDR2 reads SYGVNS. V was trimmed by 2 bases and J by 4 bases, leaving 11 bases between them. This CDR3 region has 14 residues. CDR3 nucleotides: TGTGCCAGCAGTGAACCAGGGGCGTTCACTGAAGCTTTCTTT. This codes for CASSEPGAFTEAFF. Based on the CDR3 plus reference TRBV25-1 and TRBJ1-1, the full variable domain is EADIYQTPRYLVIGTGKKITLECSQTMGHDKMYWYQQDPGMELHLIHYSYGVNSTEKGDLSSESTVSRIRTEHFPLTLESARPSHTSQYLCASSEPGAFTEAFFGQGTRLTVV.

The chain is built from TRBV14 and TRBJ1-2; 11 bases map to TRBD1. Looked up from germline, CDR1 is SGHDN and CDR2 is FVKESK. The CDR3 is 15 amino acids. V dropped 5 bases and J dropped 4; count of bases not matched to a gene: 6. The CDR3 DNA follows: TGTGCCAGCAGCGACCGGGACAGGGGGGTCTATGGCTACACCTTC. Encoded protein: CASSDRDRGVYGYTF.

The V and J genes are TRBV6-1 and TRBJ1-5, with 10 bases identical to TRBD1. The CDR3 is made up of 15 amino acids. V lost 2 bases, J lost 5 bases, and 3 bases stayed unmatched. The germline V gene encodes CDR1 MNHNS and CDR2 SASEGT. This chain's CDR3 is CASSELGTGDQPQHF. In DNA, the CDR3 is TGTGCCAGCAGTGAACTCGGGACAGGGGATCAGCCCCAGCATTTT.

The chain has TRBV7-2 and TRBJ1-5; no clear D. The V and J ends lost 1 base and 0 bases respectively, with 13 bases between them. This CDR3 region has 17 residues. Germline CDR1 SGHTA, CDR2 FQGNSA. CDR3 in amino acids: CASSLVGIGYSNQPQHF. CDR3 sequence (DNA): TGTGCCAGCAGCTTAGTAGGGATTGGGTATAGCAATCAGCCCCAGCATTTT.

The chain is built from TRBV5-1 and TRBJ2-5; D remains ambiguous. The germline V gene encodes CDR1 SGHRS and CDR2 YFSETQ. The CDR3 is 13 amino acids. With 5 bases removed from V and 2 bases from J, the gap between germline ends came to 10 bases. The DNA of the CDR3 is TGCGCCAGCAGTCTCCCACTACAAGAGACCCAGTACTTC. This translates into CASSLPLQETQYF. The whole variable domain, remainder taken from reference TRBV5-1 and TRBJ2-5, is KAGVTQTPRYLIKTRGQQVTLSCSPISGHRSVSWYQQTPGQGLQFLFEYFSETQRNKGNFPGRFSGRQFSNSRSEMNVSTLELGDSALYLCASSLPLQETQYFGPGTRLLVL.

This chain connects TRBV6-1 to TRBJ1-6, with D hard to call. V lost 4 bases to trimming and J lost 8 bases, with 12 bases between them. This CDR3 has 14 amino acids. The germline V gene encodes CDR1 MNHNS and CDR2 SASEGT. The CDR3 nucleotides read TGTGCCAGCAGTGTAGACACCCGATATTCACCCCTCCACTTT. Translated, it gives CASSVDTRYSPLHF.

This clone was seen only once. The CDR3 protein is CASSAPQGTPAEAFF. The CDR3 nucleotides are TGTGCCAGCAGCGCCCCACAGGGCACCCCCGCGGAAGCTTTCTTT. The chain combines TRBV9 with TRBJ1-1; TRBD1 is a possible D gene (6 bases). V was shortened by 3 bases and J by 8 bases, with 20 bases between the two germline ends. The CDR3 runs to 15 residues. CDR1 is SGDLS, CDR2 YYNGEE, per germline.

This chain connects TRBV5-4 to TRBJ1-6; perhaps TRBD1 as D (5 bases). This CDR3 is 17 amino acids long. The V gene lost 4 bases and the J gene lost 7 bases, with 21 bases spanning the gap. The germline V gene has CDR1 SGHNT and CDR2 YYREEE (reference sequence). CDR3 in DNA: TGTGCCAGCAGCCCGGCGGTAGGGGCCATCACGAATTCACCCCTCCACTTT. Residues: CASSPAVGAITNSPLHF.

The CDR3 nucleotides are TGTGCCAGTAGTATGAAGCCGGGACTAGCGGGGAACAATGAGCAGTTCTTC. Encoded protein: CASSMKPGLAGNNEQFF. The chain uses TRBV19 and TRBJ2-1; 13 bases are a match to TRBD2. Germline CDR1 LNHDA, CDR2 SQIVND (reference sequence). This CDR3 comprises 17 residues. Trimming took 3 bases from V and 5 from J; bases not matched to a gene: 7.

This sequence joins TRBV4-1 and TRBJ2-1; TRBD2 is a possible D gene (6 bases). V lost 1 base to trimming and J lost 4 bases, with 11 bases between them. The germline V gene has CDR1 MGHRA and CDR2 YSYEKL. The CDR3 runs to 15 residues. The CDR3 loop reads CASSQARGLYNEQFF. The CDR3 DNA is TGCGCCAGCAGCCAAGCTAGGGGACTTTACAATGAGCAGTTCTTC.

V and J are TRBV11-3 and TRBJ1-1; 7 bases are shared with TRBD1. The trim removed 3 bases at V and 5 bases at J, leaving 6 bases unmatched. Germline CDR1 is SGHNT and CDR2 is YENEEA. This CDR3 contains 14 residues. The CDR3 here is CASSFQGDLTEAFF. CDR3 in DNA: TGTGCCAGCAGCTTTCAGGGGGATCTGACTGAAGCTTTCTTT. Full variable domain (rest looked up from reference TRBV11-3 and TRBJ1-1): EAGVVQSPRYKIIEKKQPVAFWCNPISGHNTLYWYLQNLGQGPELLIRYENEEAVDDSQLPKDRFSAERLKGVDSTLKIQPAELGDSAVYLCASSFQGDLTEAFFGQGTRLTVV.

The chain joins TRBV6-6 to TRBJ2-7; TRBD1 matches 9 bases. This CDR3 region has 15 residues. Trimming at V came to 7 bases and at J to 4 bases, leaving 11 bases not matched to a gene. CDR1 MNHNY and CDR2 SVGAGI come from the germline V gene (reference sequence). As DNA, the CDR3 is TGTGCCAGCACCGACTGGGGGACAGGGAAGTACGAGCAGTACTTC. It yields the protein CASTDWGTGKYEQYF.

The J gene is TRBJ1-6, the V gene TRBV5-1, with 7 nucleotides matching TRBD1. In germline, CDR1 is SGHRS, CDR2 YFSETQ. This CDR3 region has 14 residues. Trimming removed 0 bases from V and 9 bases from J; junction bases left unmatched: 3. The CDR3 DNA reads TGCGCCAGCAGCTTGGCTGACAGGGCTTCACCCCTCCACTTT. Amino acids: CASSLADRASPLHF.

J is TRBJ1-1 and V is TRBV6-5; D remains ambiguous. This CDR3 spans 14 amino acids. Trimming removed 3 bases at V and 6 bases at J, with 14 bases between. Germline lookup yields CDR1 MNHEY and CDR2 SVGAGI. CDR3 in amino acids: CASSYKGSNPEAFF. As DNA, the CDR3 is TGTGCCAGCAGTTATAAGGGCTCCAACCCTGAAGCTTTCTTT.

This clone was found once. The V and J genes are TRBV7-9 and TRBJ2-1; the D is unclear. The CDR3 consists of 14 residues. The germline V gene has CDR1 SEHNR and CDR2 FQNEAQ (reference sequence). V dropped 1 base and J dropped 8 bases, with 12 bases sitting between them. DNA of the CDR3: TGTGCCAGCAGCTTAGTGGTCCCAGGCGATGAGCAGTTCTTC. It specifies CASSLVVPGDEQFF.

V and J are TRBV4-2 and TRBJ2-1; D is undetermined. Looked up from germline, CDR1 is LGHNA and CDR2 is YNFKEQ. Trimming took off 1 base at V and 5 bases at J, with 9 bases between the two ends. This CDR3 has 14 amino acids. Written as DNA, the CDR3 is TGTGCCAGCAGCCAAGGAGGCAGCAACAATGAGCAGTTCTTC. This codes for CASSQGGSNNEQFF.

This chain joins TRBV6-4 and TRBJ2-1; 13 bases are shared with TRBD2. In germline, CDR1 is MRHNA, CDR2 SNTAGT. V shed 4 bases, J shed 4 bases, and the junction held 4 bases outside the gene matches. This CDR3 comprises 16 residues. The CDR3 sequence is CASSGPTSGGYNEQFF. CDR3 coding DNA: TGTGCCAGCAGTGGCCCGACTAGCGGGGGGTACAATGAGCAGTTCTTC.

V and J are TRBV5-1 and TRBJ1-1; D is possibly TRBD1 (6 bases). This CDR3 region has 14 residues. In germline, CDR1 is SGHRS, CDR2 YFSETQ. V lost 0 bases to trimming and J lost 3 bases, with 9 bases between them. The CDR3 nucleotides are TGCGCCAGCAGCTTGGTGGACAGCGACACTGAAGCTTTCTTT. Amino acid sequence: CASSLVDSDTEAFF.

This clone has a handful of counts. The chain couples TRBV5-1 to TRBJ2-7; 7 nucleotides align to TRBD1. With V trimmed by 0 bases and J by 2 bases, 2 bases remained unmatched. CDR1 is SGHRS and CDR2 is YFSETQ in the germline V gene. This CDR3 spans 14 amino acids. The CDR3 protein is CASSLGQGPYEQYF. Here the CDR3 DNA reads TGCGCCAGCAGCTTGGGACAGGGTCCCTACGAGCAGTACTTC. Combining the CDR3 with reference TRBV5-1 and TRBJ2-7 gives the whole variable domain KAGVTQTPRYLIKTRGQQVTLSCSPISGHRSVSWYQQTPGQGLQFLFEYFSETQRNKGNFPGRFSGRQFSNSRSEMNVSTLELGDSALYLCASSLGQGPYEQYFGPGTRLTVT.

The chain couples TRBV6-1 to TRBJ1-2; maybe TRBD1 (6 bases). CDR3 length: 14 residues. CDR1 is MNHNS, CDR2 SASEGT, per germline. V lost 6 bases and J lost 6, with 17 bases in between. The CDR3 region is CASSNRQVKDGYTF. CDR3 sequence (DNA): TGTGCCAGCAGCAACCGACAGGTAAAGGATGGCTACACCTTC.

As DNA, the CDR3 is TGTGCCAGCAGCTCCCCGAGGTCAGGGCTCAATGAGCAGTTCTTC. Encoded protein: CASSSPRSGLNEQFF. The chain couples TRBV7-9 to TRBJ2-1; weak D call: TRBD1 (5 bases). This CDR3 has 15 residues. Germline V CDR1 and CDR2: SEHNR, FQNEAQ (reference sequence). V was clipped by 4 bases and J by 6 bases, with 16 bases between them.

The J gene is TRBJ1-4, the V gene TRBV7-9; D possibly corresponds to TRBD1 (5 bases). The germline V gene has CDR1 SEHNR and CDR2 FQNEAQ (reference sequence). The CDR3 is 16 amino acids. The germline V and J ends were trimmed by 7 bases and 10 bases, with 25 bases remaining between them. The CDR3 loop reads CASTMPKGRDYGKLFF. In DNA, the CDR3 is TGTGCCAGCACCATGCCCAAGGGCAGGGACTACGGAAAACTGTTTTTT.

The chain has TRBV5-1 and TRBJ1-1; a possible D gene is TRBD1 (6 bases). Germline CDR1 SGHRS, CDR2 YFSETQ. Between the trimmed V and J ends, which lost 3 bases and 5 bases, there was a span of 14 bases. This CDR3 has 14 amino acids. The CDR3 DNA is TGCGCCAGCAGCTCCGGGACAAGAGAGACTGAAGCTTTCTTT. Translating it yields CASSSGTRETEAFF.

This chain links TRBV19 with TRBJ2-6; TRBD1 or TRBD2 may be the D gene (6 bases each). CDR1 and CDR2 from the germline V gene are LNHDA and SQIVND (reference sequence). CDR3 length equals 17 residues. Trimming shortened V by 4 bases and J by 0 bases, and 13 bases separated the two germline ends. The CDR3 loop is CASSRRGDSSGANVLTF. DNA of the CDR3: TGTGCCAGTAGTAGGAGGGGGGATAGCTCTGGGGCCAACGTCCTGACTTTC.

The V call is TRBV19, the J call TRBJ2-5; TRBD2 matches 9 bases. The germline gives CDR1 LNHDA, CDR2 SQIVND (reference sequence). V gave up 5 bases and J gave up 4 bases; unmatched junction bases: 5. CDR3 length: 14 residues. In nucleotides, the CDR3 is TGTGCCAGTAGTTATCTAGCGGGGCGAGAGACCCAGTACTTC. Protein sequence: CASSYLAGRETQYF.

The chain links TRBV29-1 to TRBJ1-1; 8 bases align to TRBD1. V lost 4 bases and J lost 5; bases outside the gene matches: 6. The CDR3 has 13 amino acids. Germline V gives CDR1 SQVTM, CDR2 ANQGSEA. The chain's CDR3 is CSVGQGIRTEAFF. In nucleotides, the CDR3 is TGCAGCGTTGGACAGGGGATTAGGACTGAAGCTTTCTTT.

The chain couples TRBV4-1 to TRBJ2-1, with 8 bases fitting TRBD2. The V gene end was trimmed by 1 base and the J gene end by 2 bases; junction bases not matched to a gene: 1. The CDR3 is made up of 15 amino acids. The germline V gene has CDR1 MGHRA and CDR2 YSYEKL. CDR3 in DNA: TGCGCCAGCAGCCAAGTGGGACTAGCCTACAATGAGCAGTTCTTC. It translates to CASSQVGLAYNEQFF.

This clone came up a few times. The J gene is TRBJ1-2, the V gene TRBV6-6; D unresolved. This CDR3 spans 11 amino acids. Trimming removed 8 bases at V and 8 bases at J, with 12 bases between. Germline CDR1 MNHNY, CDR2 SVGAGI (reference sequence). CDR3 sequence reads: CASENGWGYTF. CDR3 nucleotides: TGTGCCAGCGAGAACGGGTGGGGCTACACCTTC.